The clone carrying this T cell receptor (beta chain) has more than one count but fewer than ten. Its antigen is still unknown. This sample was included in a study of T cells in Graves' hyperthyroidism and ophthalmopathy. Points from the study as a whole: A 13 V-J signature model discriminated ophthalmopathy versus stable hyperthyroidism. Most clonotypes that expanded in the thyroid above 0.001 also showed up in blood.

Ophthalmopathy cases scored 3 or more on the Clinical Activity Score and 4 or more on NOSPECS grade, with duration below 3 months. Amplification targeted TCR beta CDR3 regions from RNA transcripts. When the TCR CDR3 underwent first-round RT-PCR, the HTBI primer set was used. TCRdb reanalysed the multiplex PCR reads using MiXCR and keeps one entry per CDR3 protein. The sample yields approximately 620,000 distinct CDR3 sequences, 16% seen once. V trimming: 3 bases; J trimming: 1 base; junction bases outside the gene matches: 5. CDR1 DFQATT and CDR2 SNEGSKA come from the germline V gene (reference sequence). This CDR3 region has 14 residues.

Specimen: blood. This TCR was sampled from a woman aged 40 to 50 with Graves' ophthalmopathy. The rearrangement uses TRBV20-1 and TRBJ2-5, with TRBD2 matching over 7 bases. The CDR3 sequence is CSARFSGPQETQYF. As DNA, the CDR3 is TGCAGTGCTAGGTTTAGCGGGCCCCAAGAGACCCAGTACTTC.